Shown below are 8 T cell receptor beta chains from a single sample sequenced in a study of vaccination and CD4 T cells after COVID-19. Cultured CD4+ T cell DNA underwent sequencing with the Oncomine TCR Beta short-read assay. TCRdb used MiXCR to reprocess the PCR reads, holding one entry per CDR3 protein. The table records 12,000 to 15,000 distinct CDR3 sequences, approximately 35% of them present only once. Treatment noted: approximately 10-day PBMC culture with coronavirus spike peptide pools or control peptides (ViraFEST assay). These receptors are not linked to any known antigen. Sequencing was done on a sample of cultured CD4+ T cells from blood. The receptor set was obtained from a human donor with COVID-19.

The J gene is TRBJ2-2, the V gene TRBV5-1; perhaps TRBD2 as D (5 bases). V was trimmed by 2 bases and J by 1 base, leaving 6 bases between them. The germline CDR1 and CDR2 sequences are SGHRS and YFSETQ. This CDR3 is built from 14 residues. The CDR3 region is CASSFRGNTGELFF. Written as DNA, the CDR3 is TGCGCCAGCAGCTTTCGGGGGAACACCGGGGAGCTGTTTTTT.

The chain carries TRBV29-1 and TRBJ1-3; D is uncertain. Looked up from germline, CDR1 is SQVTM and CDR2 is ANQGSEA. V was trimmed by 4 bases and J by 0 bases, leaving 4 bases between them. The CDR3 is 12 residues long. The CDR3 DNA reads as TGCAGCGTTGGAGGCTCTGGAAACACCATATATTTT. Protein: CSVGGSGNTIYF.

This clonotype has more than one count but fewer than ten. The chain's CDR3 is CASSRTGNGEQYF. DNA for the CDR3: TGTGCCAGCAGCCGCACGGGGAACGGCGAGCAGTACTTC. The chain links TRBV7-2 to TRBJ2-7, with a weak D call TRBD2 (5 bases). This CDR3 has 13 residues. Germline V gives CDR1 SGHTA, CDR2 FQGNSA. V was pared by 5 bases and J by 6 bases, with 14 bases between. Full variable domain (missing parts from reference TRBV7-2 and TRBJ2-7): GAGVSQSPSNKVTEKGKDVELRCDPISGHTALYWYRQSLGQGLEFLIYFQGNSAPDKSGLPSDRFSAERTGGSVSTLTIQRTQQEDSAVYLCASSRTGNGEQYFGPGTRLTVT.

The chain employs TRBV7-3 and TRBJ2-5; TRBD1 agrees at 8 bases. Unmatched junction bases numbered 5, after V lost 5 bases and J lost 3 bases. The CDR3 has 14 residues. CDR1 and CDR2 from the germline V gene are SGHTA and FQGTGA. The CDR3 DNA reads TGTGCCAGCAGCCCGGGGGACAGGAAAGAGACCCAGTACTTC. Its protein product is CASSPGDRKETQYF.

The genes are TRBV19 and TRBJ2-2; no reliable D call. The CDR3 totals 13 residues. V lost 4 bases to trimming and J lost 2 bases, with 5 bases between them. CDR1 and CDR2 from the germline V gene are LNHDA and SQIVND (reference sequence). CDR3 nucleotides: TGTGCCAGTAGTAGACCAAACACCGGGGAGCTGTTTTTT. Its protein is CASSRPNTGELFF.

The rearrangement uses TRBV19 and TRBJ1-5; 7 nucleotides line up with TRBD1. The trim removed 1 base at V and 7 bases at J, leaving 7 bases unmatched. The CDR3 is 15 residues long. Germline CDR1 LNHDA, CDR2 SQIVND (reference sequence). CDR3 protein: CASSIAQGPFQPQHF. The CDR3, as DNA: TGTGCCAGTAGTATAGCACAGGGGCCTTTCCAGCCCCAGCATTTT.

The genes are TRBV6-2 or TRBV6-3 and TRBJ1-1; maybe TRBD1 (5 bases). V lost 8 bases to trimming and J lost 4 bases, with 8 bases between them. The germline V gene has CDR1 MNHEY and CDR2 SVGEGT. The CDR3 has 11 amino acids. The CDR3 bases are TGTGCCAGCCAGCAGGGCACTGAAGCTTTCTTT. It codes for CASQQGTEAFF.

This clonotype was seen more than once but under ten times. The CDR3 coding sequence is TGTGCCAGCAGTGCGACAGATCAAGAGACCCAGTACTTC. It translates to CASSATDQETQYF. The chain joins TRBV25-1 to TRBJ2-5, with D maybe TRBD1 (5 bases). The V end was cut by 4 bases, the J end by 2 bases, with 8 bases between. Germline values: CDR1 MGHDK, CDR2 SYGVNS. The CDR3 sequence is 13 residues long.